There are many counts of the clone carrying this TCR beta chain. A much larger clone lies a single base off, so this may be a read error. Germline CDR1 SGHRS, CDR2 YFSETQ. CDR3 size: 16 residues. The record originates from a study of prognosis after radiotherapy for stage I lung cancer. Study overall: Enrollment began in early 2018 and ended in early 2019; the enrolled patients had stage I non-small cell lung cancer.

By two-round multiplex PCR, the TCR beta CDR3 was amplified from genomic DNA. First-round PCR used primers specific to each TRBV and TRBJ gene. MiXCR, applied by TCRdb to the multiplex PCR reads, yields one record per CDR3 protein. The data contain more than 15,000 distinct CDR3 sequences, 35% to 45% of them seen just once; the ten biggest clones take up 44%. This rearrangement joins TRBV5-1 to TRBJ2-5; 8 positions agree with TRBD2. The source is a donor of 50 years or more with non-small cell lung cancer. Sequences were derived from PBMCs, sampled before or after stereotactic body radiation therapy (not recorded which). DNA of the CDR3: TGCGCCAGCAGCTTGGCCATTTTGGCGGGGGGAGAGACCCGGTACTTC. Amino acids: CASSLAILAGGETRYF. Using reference TRBV5-1 and TRBJ2-5 for the parts outside the CDR3, the full variable domain is KAGVTQTPRYLIKTRGQQVTLSCSPISGHRSVSWYQQTPGQGLQFLFEYFSETQRNKGNFPGRFSGRQFSNSRSEMNVSTLELGDSALYLCASSLAILAGGETRYFGPGTRLLVL.